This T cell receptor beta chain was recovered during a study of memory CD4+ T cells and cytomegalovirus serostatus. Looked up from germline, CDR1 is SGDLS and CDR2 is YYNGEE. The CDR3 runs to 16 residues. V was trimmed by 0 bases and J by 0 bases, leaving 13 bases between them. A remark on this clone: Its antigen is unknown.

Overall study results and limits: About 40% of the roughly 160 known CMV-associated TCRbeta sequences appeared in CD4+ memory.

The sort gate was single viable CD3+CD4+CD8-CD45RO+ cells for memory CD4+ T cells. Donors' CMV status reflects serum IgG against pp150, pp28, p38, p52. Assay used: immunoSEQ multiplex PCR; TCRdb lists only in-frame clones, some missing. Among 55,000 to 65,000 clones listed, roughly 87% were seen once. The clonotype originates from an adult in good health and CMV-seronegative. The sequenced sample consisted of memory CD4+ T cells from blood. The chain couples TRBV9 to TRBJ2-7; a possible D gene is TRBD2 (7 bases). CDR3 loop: CASSVEGGQGSYEQYF. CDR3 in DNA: TGTGCCAGCAGCGTAGAGGGGGGGCAGGGCTCCTACGAGCAGTACTTC.